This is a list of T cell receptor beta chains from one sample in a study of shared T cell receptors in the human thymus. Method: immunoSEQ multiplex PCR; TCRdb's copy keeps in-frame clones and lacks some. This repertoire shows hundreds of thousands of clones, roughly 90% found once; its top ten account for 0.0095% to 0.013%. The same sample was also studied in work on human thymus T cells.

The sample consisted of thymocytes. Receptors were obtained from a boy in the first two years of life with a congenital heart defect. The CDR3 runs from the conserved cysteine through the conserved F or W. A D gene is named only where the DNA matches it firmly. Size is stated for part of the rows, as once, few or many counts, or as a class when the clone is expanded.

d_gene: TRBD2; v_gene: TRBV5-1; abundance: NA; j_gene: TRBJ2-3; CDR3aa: CASSLGAGAPDTQYF; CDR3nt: TGCGCCAGCAGCTTGGGAGCGGGAGCCCCAGATACGCAGTATTTT
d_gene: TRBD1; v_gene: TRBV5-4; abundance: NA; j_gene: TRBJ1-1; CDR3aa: CASSRHRDRVNTEAFF; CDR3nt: TGTGCCAGCAGCCGACACCGGGACAGGGTGAACACTGAAGCTTTCTTT
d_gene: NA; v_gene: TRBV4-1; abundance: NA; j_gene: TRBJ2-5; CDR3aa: CASSQEREETQYF; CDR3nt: TGCGCCAGCAGCCAAGAACGGGAAGAGACCCAGTACTTC
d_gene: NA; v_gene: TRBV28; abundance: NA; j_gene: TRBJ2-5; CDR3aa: CAIEGERETQYF; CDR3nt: TGTGCCATCGAGGGGGAGCGAGAGACCCAGTACTTC
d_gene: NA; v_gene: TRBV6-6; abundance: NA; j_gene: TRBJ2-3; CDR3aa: CASSSAGRRQVDTQYF; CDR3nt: TGTGCCAGCAGCTCCGCGGGACGGAGGCAGGTGGATACGCAGTATTTT
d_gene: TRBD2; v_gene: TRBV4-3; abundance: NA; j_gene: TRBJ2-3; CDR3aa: CASSQEGRLAGSTDTQYF; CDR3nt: TGCGCCAGCAGCCAAGAAGGCCGTCTAGCGGGAAGCACAGATACGCAGTATTTT
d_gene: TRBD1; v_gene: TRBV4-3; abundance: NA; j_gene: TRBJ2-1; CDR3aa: CASSQDWDRGFYHEQFF; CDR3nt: TGCGCCAGCAGCCAAGATTGGGACAGGGGGTTTTATCATGAGCAGTTCTTC
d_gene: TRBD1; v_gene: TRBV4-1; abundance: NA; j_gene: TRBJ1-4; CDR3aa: CASSQDKGDRVQEKLFF; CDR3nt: TGCGCCAGCAGCCAAGATAAAGGGGACAGGGTACAAGAAAAACTGTTTTTT
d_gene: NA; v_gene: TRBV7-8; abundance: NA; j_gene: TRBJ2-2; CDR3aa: CASSLLGGKKGGGGENTGELFF; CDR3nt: TGTGCCAGCAGCCTACTAGGAGGGAAGAAGGGAGGAGGCGGCGAGAACACCGGGGAGCTGTTTTTT
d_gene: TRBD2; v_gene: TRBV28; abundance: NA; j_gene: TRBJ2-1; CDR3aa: CASSLYGSGVNNEQFF; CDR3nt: TGTGCCAGCAGTTTATATGGGAGCGGGGTGAACAATGAGCAGTTCTTC
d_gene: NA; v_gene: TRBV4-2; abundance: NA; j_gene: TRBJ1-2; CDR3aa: CASSRPGDGYTF; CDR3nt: TGTGCCAGCAGCCGACCAGGGGATGGCTACACCTTC
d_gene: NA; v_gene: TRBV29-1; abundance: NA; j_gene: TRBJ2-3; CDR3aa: CSVVARHTDTQYF; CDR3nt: TGCAGCGTTGTTGCGAGGCACACAGATACGCAGTATTTT
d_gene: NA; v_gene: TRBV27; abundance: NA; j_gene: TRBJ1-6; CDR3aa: CASSLSSSYNSPLHF; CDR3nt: TGTGCCAGCAGTTTAAGTAGCTCCTATAATTCACCCCTCCACTTT
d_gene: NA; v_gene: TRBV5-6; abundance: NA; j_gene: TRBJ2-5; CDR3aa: CASSLTEETQYF; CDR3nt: TGTGCCAGCAGCTTGACCGAGGAGACCCAGTACTTC
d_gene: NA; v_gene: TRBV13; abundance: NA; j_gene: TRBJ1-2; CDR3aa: CASSSPRLGGGYTF; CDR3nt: TGTGCCAGCAGCTCCCCCCGGTTAGGGGGTGGCTACACCTTC
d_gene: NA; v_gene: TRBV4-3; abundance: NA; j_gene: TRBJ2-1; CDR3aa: CASSSTLLAVDNEQFF; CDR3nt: TGCGCCAGCAGCTCGACCTTATTAGCGGTTGACAATGAGCAGTTCTTC
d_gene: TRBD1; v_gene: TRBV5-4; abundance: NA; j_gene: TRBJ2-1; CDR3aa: CASSSAGTGNNEQFF; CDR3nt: TGTGCCAGCAGCTCGGCCGGGACAGGGAACAATGAGCAGTTCTTC
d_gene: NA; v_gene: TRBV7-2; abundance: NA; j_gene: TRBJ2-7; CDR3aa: CASSFDLSNEQYF; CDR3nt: TGTGCCAGCAGCTTTGACCTTAGCAACGAGCAGTACTTC
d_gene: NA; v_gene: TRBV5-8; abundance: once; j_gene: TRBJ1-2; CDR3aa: CASRHTGQPSPTRGGYTF; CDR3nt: TGTGCCAGCAGACACACTGGACAGCCATCTCCAACTCGGGGTGGCTACACCTTC
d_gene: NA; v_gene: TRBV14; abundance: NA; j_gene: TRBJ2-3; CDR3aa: CASSPGPGTDTQYF; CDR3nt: TGTGCCAGCAGCCCGGGTCCCGGCACAGATACGCAGTATTTT
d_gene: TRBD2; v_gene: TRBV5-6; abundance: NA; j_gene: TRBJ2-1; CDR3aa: CASSLALAGGPLYNEQFF; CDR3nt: TGTGCCAGCAGCTTGGCGCTAGCGGGAGGGCCGCTCTACAATGAGCAGTTCTTC
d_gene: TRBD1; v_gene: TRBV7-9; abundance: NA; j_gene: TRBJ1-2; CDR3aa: CASSLDGTGDYGYTF; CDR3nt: TGTGCCAGCAGCTTAGATGGGACAGGGGACTATGGCTACACCTTC
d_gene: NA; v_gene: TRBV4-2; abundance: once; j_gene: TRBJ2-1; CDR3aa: CASSQDKTGRLQEQFF; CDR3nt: TGTGCCAGCAGCCAAGATAAGACGGGAAGGCTGCAAGAGCAGTTCTTC
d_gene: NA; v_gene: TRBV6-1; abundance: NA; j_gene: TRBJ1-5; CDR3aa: CASMGGGPSNQPQHF; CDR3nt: TGTGCCAGCATGGGGGGGGGCCCCAGCAATCAGCCCCAGCATTTT
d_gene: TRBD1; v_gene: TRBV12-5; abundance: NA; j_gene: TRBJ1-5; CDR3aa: CASGLTNSRQGVSDQPQHF; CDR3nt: TGTGCTAGTGGTTTGACCAACTCTCGACAGGGTGTTTCCGATCAGCCCCAGCATTTT
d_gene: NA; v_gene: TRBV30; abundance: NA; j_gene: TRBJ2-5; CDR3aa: CAWSKGVPQETQYF; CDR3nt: TGTGCCTGGAGTAAGGGAGTCCCCCAAGAGACCCAGTACTTC
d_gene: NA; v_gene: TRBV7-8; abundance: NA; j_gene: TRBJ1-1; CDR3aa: CASSFPGQRNTEAFF; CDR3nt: TGTGCCAGCAGCTTTCCGGGACAACGGAACACTGAAGCTTTCTTT
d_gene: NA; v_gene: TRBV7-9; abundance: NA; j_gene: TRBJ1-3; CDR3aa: CASSLEGRGYGNTIYF; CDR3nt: TGTGCCAGCAGCTTAGAAGGCAGGGGTTATGGAAACACCATATATTTT
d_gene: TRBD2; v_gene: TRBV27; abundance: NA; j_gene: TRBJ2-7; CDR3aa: CASSRLAGGYEQYF; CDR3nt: TGTGCCAGCAGTCGACTAGCGGGAGGTTACGAGCAGTACTTC
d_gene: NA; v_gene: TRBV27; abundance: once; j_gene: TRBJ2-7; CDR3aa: CASSYQESGEQYF; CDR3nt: TGTGCCAGCAGTTATCAGGAGAGCGGCGAGCAGTACTTC
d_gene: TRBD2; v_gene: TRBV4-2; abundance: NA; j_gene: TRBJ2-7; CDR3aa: CASSHPLGTSGSSEQYF; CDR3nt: TGTGCCAGCAGCCATCCCCTGGGGACTAGCGGGAGTAGCGAGCAGTACTTC
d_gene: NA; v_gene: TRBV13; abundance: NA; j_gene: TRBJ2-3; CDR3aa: CASSLVADGTDTQYF; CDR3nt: TGTGCCAGCAGCTTAGTAGCGGACGGCACAGATACGCAGTATTTT
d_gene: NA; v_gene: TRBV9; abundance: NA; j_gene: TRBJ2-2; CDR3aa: CASSVPRTGLAGVTGELFF; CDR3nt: TGTGCCAGCAGCGTCCCCAGGACAGGGCTTGCGGGAGTTACCGGGGAGCTGTTTTTT
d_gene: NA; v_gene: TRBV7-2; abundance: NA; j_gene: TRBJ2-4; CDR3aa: CASSFLRAGHIAKNIQYF; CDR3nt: TGTGCCAGCAGCTTTCTCCGGGCAGGGCATATAGCCAAAAACATTCAGTACTTC
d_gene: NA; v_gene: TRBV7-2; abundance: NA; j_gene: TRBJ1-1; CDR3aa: CASSPEAEAFF; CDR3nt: TGTGCCAGCAGCCCCGAGGCCGAAGCTTTCTTT
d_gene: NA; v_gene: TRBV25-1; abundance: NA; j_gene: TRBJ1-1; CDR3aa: CASSDWEGTEAFF; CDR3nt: TGTGCCAGCAGTGATTGGGAGGGCACTGAAGCTTTCTTT
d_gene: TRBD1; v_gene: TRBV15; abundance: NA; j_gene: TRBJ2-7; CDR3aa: CATSTPLDREQKPYEQYF; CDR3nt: TGTGCCACCAGCACCCCTCTGGACAGGGAGCAGAAGCCCTACGAGCAGTACTTC
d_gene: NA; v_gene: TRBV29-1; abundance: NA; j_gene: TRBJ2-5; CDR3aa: CSVEARGDVRAKETQYF; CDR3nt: TGCAGCGTTGAAGCCCGCGGGGACGTTAGGGCCAAAGAGACCCAGTACTTC
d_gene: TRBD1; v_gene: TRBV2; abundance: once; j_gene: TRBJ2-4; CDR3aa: CASSADRGANIQYF; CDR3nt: TGTGCCAGCAGTGCGGACAGGGGGGCTAACATTCAGTACTTC
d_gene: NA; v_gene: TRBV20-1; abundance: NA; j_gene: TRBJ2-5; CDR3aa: CSARQGETQYF; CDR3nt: TGCAGTGCTAGACAGGGGGAGACCCAGTACTTC
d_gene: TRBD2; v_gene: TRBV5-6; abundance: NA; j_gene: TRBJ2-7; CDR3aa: CASSRLAGVPSYEQYF; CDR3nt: TGTGCCAGCAGCCGACTAGCGGGGGTCCCTTCCTACGAGCAGTACTTC
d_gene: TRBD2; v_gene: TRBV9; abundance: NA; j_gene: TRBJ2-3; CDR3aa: CASSVASGRGADTQYF; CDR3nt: TGTGCCAGCAGCGTAGCTAGCGGGAGGGGGGCAGATACGCAGTATTTT